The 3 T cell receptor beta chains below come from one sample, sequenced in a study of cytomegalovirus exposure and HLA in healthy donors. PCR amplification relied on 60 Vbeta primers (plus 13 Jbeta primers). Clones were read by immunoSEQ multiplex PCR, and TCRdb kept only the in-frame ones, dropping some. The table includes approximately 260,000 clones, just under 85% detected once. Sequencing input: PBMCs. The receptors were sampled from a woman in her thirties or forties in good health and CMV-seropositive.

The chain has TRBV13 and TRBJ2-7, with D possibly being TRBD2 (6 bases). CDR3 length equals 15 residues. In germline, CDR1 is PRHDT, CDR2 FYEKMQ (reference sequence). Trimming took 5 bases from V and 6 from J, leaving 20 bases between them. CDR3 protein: CASSDRFDGSVEQYF. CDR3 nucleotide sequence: TGTGCCAGCAGCGATCGATTCGACGGGAGTGTCGAGCAGTACTTC.

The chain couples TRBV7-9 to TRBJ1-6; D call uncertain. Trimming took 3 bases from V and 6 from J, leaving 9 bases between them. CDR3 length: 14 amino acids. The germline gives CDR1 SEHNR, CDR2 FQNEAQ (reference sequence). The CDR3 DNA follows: TGTGCCAGCAGCTTGGGGAGCACTAATTCACCCCTCCACTTT. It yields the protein CASSLGSTNSPLHF.

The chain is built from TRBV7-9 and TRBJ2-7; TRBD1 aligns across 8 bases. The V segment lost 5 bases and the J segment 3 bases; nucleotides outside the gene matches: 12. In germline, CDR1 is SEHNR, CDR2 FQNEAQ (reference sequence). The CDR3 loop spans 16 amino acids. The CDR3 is CASSPNPGTGSYEQYF. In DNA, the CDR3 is TGTGCCAGCAGCCCAAACCCTGGGACAGGAAGCTACGAGCAGTACTTC.